The 10 T cell receptor beta chains reported below all come from one sample, sequenced in a study of control samples from healthy donors and cancer patients. The table came from immunoSEQ multiplex PCR; TCRdb's copy has only in-frame clones and leaves some out. Among about 110,000 clones listed, 85% to 90% were seen once. Sequenced sample: blood. The origin of the receptors is a woman aged 45-65 years in good health.

The chain employs TRBV6-5 and TRBJ1-1; D is unresolved. The CDR3 spans 15 residues. CDR1 and CDR2 from the germline V gene are MNHEY and SVGAGI. V was trimmed by 0 bases and J by 0 bases, leaving 8 bases between them. The DNA for the CDR3 is TGTGCCAGCAGTTACTCGACGGGCTTGAACACTGAAGCTTTCTTT. As protein: CASSYSTGLNTEAFF.

This chain connects TRBV6-6 to TRBJ2-5, with D perhaps TRBD1 (6 bases). The CDR3 runs 15 residues. V was cut by 5 bases and J by 5 bases, with 18 bases left in between. The germline V gene has CDR1 MNHNY and CDR2 SVGAGI (reference sequence). The CDR3 nucleotides read TGTGCCAGCAGTAACGGGCCCACCCAGGGGGAGACCCAGTACTTC. The encoded protein is CASSNGPTQGETQYF.

This clone occurred once. This chain links TRBV29-1 with TRBJ2-5; 10 bases fit TRBD2. The CDR3 has 14 residues. V shed 4 bases and J 4 bases; nucleotides not matched to a gene: 6. Germline loops: CDR1 SQVTM, CDR2 ANQGSEA. The CDR3 protein is CSVVLAGAPETQYF. The CDR3 nucleotides read TGCAGCGTTGTTCTAGCGGGGGCTCCAGAGACCCAGTACTTC.

The chain uses TRBV7-7 and TRBJ1-1; D is unclear. Germline lookup yields CDR1 SSHAT and CDR2 FNYEAQ (reference sequence). The V end was cut by 1 base, the J end by 5 bases, with 8 bases between. The CDR3 runs to 13 residues. CDR3 protein: CASSLGSGTEAFF. The CDR3 DNA reads TGTGCCAGCAGCTTAGGTTCCGGGACTGAAGCTTTCTTT.

V is TRBV11-2 and J is TRBJ2-3, with D perhaps matching TRBD1 or TRBD2 (6 bases each). This CDR3 region has 14 residues. From germline, CDR1 is SGHAT and CDR2 FQNNGV. The CDR3 sequence: CAWGADLPTDTQYF. CDR3 nucleotide sequence: TGTGCGTGGGGGGCGGATCTCCCCACAGATACGCAGTATTTT.

The chain uses TRBV9 and TRBJ1-1; a weak D match, TRBD1 (5 bases). Germline V gives CDR1 SGDLS, CDR2 YYNGEE. This CDR3 is built from 15 residues. V was clipped by 0 bases and J by 1 base, with 10 bases between them. This CDR3 reads CASSVVGTANTEAFF. DNA of the CDR3: TGTGCCAGCAGCGTAGTGGGGACCGCGAACACTGAAGCTTTCTTT.

The chain joins TRBV15 to TRBJ1-2; TRBD1 matches at 7 bases. This CDR3 has 14 amino acids. Germline CDR1 reads LNHNV; CDR2 reads YYDKDF (reference sequence). Trimming removed 4 bases from V and 4 bases from J; junction bases left unmatched: 6. The CDR3, as DNA: TGTGCCACCAGCATCGACAGGGAGGGCTATGGCTACACCTTC. Translation: CATSIDREGYGYTF.

This rearrangement joins TRBV19 to TRBJ1-2; possibly TRBD1 for D (6 bases). Germline assignment: CDR1 LNHDA and CDR2 SQIVND (reference sequence). The V gene lost 5 bases and the J gene lost 1 base, with 20 bases spanning the gap. The CDR3 has 17 residues. CDR3 DNA: TGTGCCAGTAGTCCGTTTGATACAGGGACATTTAACTATGGCTACACCTTC. It is translated as CASSPFDTGTFNYGYTF.

The rearrangement joins TRBV3-1 (or the pseudogene TRBV3-2) to TRBJ2-3, with 13 nucleotides matching TRBD2. There are 22 residues in the CDR3. J was trimmed by 2 bases and V by 2 bases; bases with no gene match: 19. Per germline, CDR1 LGHDT and CDR2 YNNKEL (reference sequence). CDR3 nucleotide sequence: TGTGCCAGCAGCCAACCTCCCCCGGGACTAGCGGGGCGTTCACGAGCCACAGATACGCAGTATTTT. Its protein product is CASSQPPPGLAGRSRATDTQYF.

In its sample, this clone was seen once. The chain uses TRBV7-2 and TRBJ1-4; TRBD1 matches 9 bases. The CDR3 spans 17 residues. The V gene end was trimmed by 3 bases and the J gene end by 1 base; junction bases not matched to a gene: 6. Germline lookup yields CDR1 SGHTA and CDR2 FQGNSA. The CDR3 coding sequence is TGTGCCAGCAGCTTCGCCGGGACAGGGATAACTAATGAAAAACTGTTTTTT. Its translation is CASSFAGTGITNEKLFF.